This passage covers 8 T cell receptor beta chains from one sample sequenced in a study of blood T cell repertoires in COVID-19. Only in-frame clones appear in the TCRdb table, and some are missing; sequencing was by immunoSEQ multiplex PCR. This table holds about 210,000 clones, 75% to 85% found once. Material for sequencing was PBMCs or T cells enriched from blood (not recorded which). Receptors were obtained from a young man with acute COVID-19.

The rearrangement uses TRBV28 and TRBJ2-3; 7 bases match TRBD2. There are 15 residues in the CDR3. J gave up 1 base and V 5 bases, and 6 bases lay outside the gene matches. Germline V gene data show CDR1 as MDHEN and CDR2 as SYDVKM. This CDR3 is CASSIIAGGTDTQYF. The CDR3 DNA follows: TGTGCCAGCAGTATAATTGCGGGGGGCACAGATACGCAGTATTTT.

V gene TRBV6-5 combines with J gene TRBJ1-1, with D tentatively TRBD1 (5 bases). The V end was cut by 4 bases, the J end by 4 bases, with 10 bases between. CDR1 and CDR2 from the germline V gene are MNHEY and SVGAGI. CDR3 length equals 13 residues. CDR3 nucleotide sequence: TGTGCCAGCAGTTTTCAGGGAATCACTGAAGCTTTCTTT. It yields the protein CASSFQGITEAFF.

CDR3 protein: CASSLEGQGYYGYTF. The CDR3 nucleotides read TGTGCCAGCAGTTTAGAGGGACAGGGGTACTATGGCTACACCTTC. The chain combines TRBV28 with TRBJ1-2; 10 bases are a match to TRBD1. CDR3 length: 15 amino acids. V shed 2 bases, J shed 3 bases, and the junction held 3 bases outside the gene matches. Germline CDR1 is MDHEN and CDR2 is SYDVKM.

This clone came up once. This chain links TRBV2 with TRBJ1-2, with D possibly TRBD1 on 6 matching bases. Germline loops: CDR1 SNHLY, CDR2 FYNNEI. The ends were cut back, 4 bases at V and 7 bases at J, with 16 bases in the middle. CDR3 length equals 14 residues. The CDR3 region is CASSVGRGQGGYTF. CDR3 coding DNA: TGTGCCAGCAGTGTAGGCAGGGGCCAGGGTGGCTACACCTTC. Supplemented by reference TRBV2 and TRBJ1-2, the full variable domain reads EPEVTQTPSHQVTQMGQEVILRCVPISNHLYFYWYRQILGQKVEFLVSFYNNEISEKSEIFDDQFSVERPDGSNFTLKIRSTKLEDSAMYFCASSVGRGQGGYTFGSGTRLTVV.

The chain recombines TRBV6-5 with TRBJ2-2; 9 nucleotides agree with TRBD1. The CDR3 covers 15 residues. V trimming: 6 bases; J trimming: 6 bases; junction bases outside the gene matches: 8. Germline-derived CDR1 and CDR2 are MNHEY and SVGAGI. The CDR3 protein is CASSHMGTGPGELFF. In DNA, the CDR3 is TGTGCCAGCAGCCACATGGGGACAGGGCCCGGGGAGCTGTTTTTT.

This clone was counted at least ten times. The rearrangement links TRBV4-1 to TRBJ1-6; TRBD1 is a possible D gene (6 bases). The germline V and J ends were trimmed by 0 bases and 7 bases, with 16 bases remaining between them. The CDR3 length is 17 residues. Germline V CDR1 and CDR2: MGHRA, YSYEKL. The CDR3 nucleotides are TGCGCCAGCAGCCAAGATCGGGGGGGCGCGCGGAATTCACCCCTCCACTTT. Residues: CASSQDRGGARNSPLHF.

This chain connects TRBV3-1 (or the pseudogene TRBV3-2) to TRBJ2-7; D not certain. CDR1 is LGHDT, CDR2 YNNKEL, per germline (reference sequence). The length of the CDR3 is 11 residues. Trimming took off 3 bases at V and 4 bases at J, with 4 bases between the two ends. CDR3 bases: TGTGCCAGCAGCCAGGCTTACGAGCAGTACTTC. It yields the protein CASSQAYEQYF.

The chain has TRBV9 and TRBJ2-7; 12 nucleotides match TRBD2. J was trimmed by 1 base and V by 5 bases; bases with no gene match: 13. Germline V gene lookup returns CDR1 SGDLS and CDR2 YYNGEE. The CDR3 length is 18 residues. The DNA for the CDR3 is TGTGCCAGCAGTCTGGGACTAGCGGGTCCCAGTCTATCCTACGAGCAGTACTTC. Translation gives CASSLGLAGPSLSYEQYF. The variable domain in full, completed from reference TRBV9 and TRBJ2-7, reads DSGVTQTPKHLITATGQRVTLRCSPRSGDLSVYWYQQSLDQGLQFLIQYYNGEERAKGNILERFSAQQFPDLHSELNLSSLELGDSALYFCASSLGLAGPSLSYEQYFGPGTRLTVT.